The 9 T cell receptor beta chains reported below all come from one sample, sequenced in a study of T-cell reconstitution after alpha-beta-depleted transplantation in children. During its preparation, the TCRbeta library received unique molecular identifiers. TCRdb called the PCR reads again in MiXCR, with one record for every CDR3 protein. Of roughly 610,000 distinct CDR3 sequences detected, roughly a tenth appear once; the ten largest clones hold about 4%. Sample: PBMCs from the stem cell graft donor, taken from the stem cell graft. The source of these receptors is a human donor who donated a stem cell graft to a child with acute myeloid leukemia.

The gene calls are TRBV29-1 and TRBJ1-2, with a possible D match to TRBD1 (5 bases). Germline V gene data show CDR1 as SQVTM and CDR2 as ANQGSEA. CDR3 length: 16 residues. Trimming stripped 0 bases from V and 5 bases from J, with 19 bases between. In nucleotides, the CDR3 is TGCAGCGTTGAAGATCTTGTAAAGGGACGGAGATATGGCTACACCTTC. This translates into CSVEDLVKGRRYGYTF.

In its sample, this clonotype was seen a few times. V usage is TRBV6-4 and J usage is TRBJ2-1; D may be TRBD2 (6 bases). V was shortened by 0 bases and J by 2 bases, with 11 bases between the two germline ends. Germline V CDR1 and CDR2: MRHNA, SNTAGT. The CDR3 totals 16 residues. The CDR3 bases are TGTGCCAGCAGTGACTCTTGGGGGAGGCCCTACAATGAGCAGTTCTTC. Translation gives CASSDSWGRPYNEQFF.

The V call is TRBV7-2, the J call TRBJ1-2, with TRBD1 matching over 9 bases. With V trimmed by 1 base and J by 8 bases, 5 bases remained unmatched. Looked up from germline, CDR1 is SGHTA and CDR2 is FQGNSA. The CDR3 contains 14 residues. In DNA form, the CDR3 reads TGTGCCAGCAGCTTAGAGGGACAGGGAAGGGGCTACACCTTC. Protein: CASSLEGQGRGYTF. Combining the CDR3 with reference TRBV7-2 and TRBJ1-2 gives the whole variable domain GAGVSQSPSNKVTEKGKDVELRCDPISGHTALYWYRQSLGQGLEFLIYFQGNSAPDKSGLPSDRFSAERTGGSVSTLTIQRTQQEDSAVYLCASSLEGQGRGYTFGSGTRLTVV.

This clonotype was seen repeatedly, ten times or more. The chain has TRBV9 and TRBJ2-1; TRBD2 matches at 9 bases. V lost 0 bases and J lost 0; bases outside the gene matches: 10. Germline V gene lookup returns CDR1 SGDLS and CDR2 YYNGEE. There are 19 residues in the CDR3. DNA of the CDR3: TGTGCCAGCAGCGTAGGAGCGGGAGGACTCATAAGCTCCTACAATGAGCAGTTCTTC. Protein: CASSVGAGGLISSYNEQFF. Full variable domain (remainder filled in from reference TRBV9 and TRBJ2-1): DSGVTQTPKHLITATGQRVTLRCSPRSGDLSVYWYQQSLDQGLQFLIQYYNGEERAKGNILERFSAQQFPDLHSELNLSSLELGDSALYFCASSVGAGGLISSYNEQFFGPGTRLTVL.

In nucleotides, the CDR3 is TGTGCCAGCGCCGCATCTGGGGCCAACGTCCTGACTTTC. It is translated as CASAASGANVLTF. The chain is built from TRBV6-2 or TRBV6-3 and TRBJ2-6, with D unclear. Trimming cost V 8 bases and J 1 base, with 6 bases left between them. CDR1 and CDR2 from the germline V gene are MNHEY and SVGEGT. The CDR3 extends over 13 amino acids.

This clonotype showed up many times. This chain links TRBV7-9 with TRBJ2-7; D call uncertain. The CDR3 covers 11 residues. V was clipped by 6 bases and J by 1 base, with 4 bases between them. Germline V gene sequence: CDR1 SEHNR, CDR2 FQNEAQ (reference sequence). The CDR3: CASRQSYEQYF. The CDR3 region has the DNA TGTGCCAGCAGACAGTCCTACGAGCAGTACTTC.

J is TRBJ1-5 and V is TRBV5-1; D might be TRBD1 (5 bases). This CDR3 region has 15 residues. The V end was cut by 0 bases, the J end by 6 bases, with 13 bases between. Germline CDR1 is SGHRS and CDR2 is YFSETQ. The CDR3 DNA reads as TGCGCCAGCAGCTTGGGAACAGGCAGGAGTCAGCCCCAGCATTTT. It codes for CASSLGTGRSQPQHF. Based on the CDR3 plus reference TRBV5-1 and TRBJ1-5, the full variable domain is KAGVTQTPRYLIKTRGQQVTLSCSPISGHRSVSWYQQTPGQGLQFLFEYFSETQRNKGNFPGRFSGRQFSNSRSEMNVSTLELGDSALYLCASSLGTGRSQPQHFGDGTRLSIL.

The genes are TRBV15 and TRBJ2-1, with D tentatively TRBD1 (5 bases). Germline values: CDR1 LNHNV, CDR2 YYDKDF (reference sequence). V lost 0 bases and J lost 6, with 12 bases in between. This CDR3 region has 15 residues. CDR3 amino acids: CATSRDLARGNEQFF. CDR3 nucleotide sequence: TGTGCCACCAGCAGAGATCTGGCTAGGGGCAATGAGCAGTTCTTC.

This clonotype was detected only a few times. The chain employs TRBV30 and TRBJ2-7; the D gene is possibly TRBD2 (7 bases). Germline lookup yields CDR1 GTSNPN and CDR2 SVGIG (reference sequence). The CDR3 loop spans 15 amino acids. Trimming left V 0 bases short and J 2 bases short, with 14 bases between. In nucleotides, the CDR3 is TGTGCCTGGAGTGTAAAGGGGAGGGGGACCTACGAGCAGTACTTC. Its protein product is CAWSVKGRGTYEQYF.